This T cell receptor (beta chain) stems from a study of blood T cell repertoires in COVID-19. Turning to the study itself: COVID-19 samples from acute and convalescent phases originated in the United States, Italy and Spain. In each case, the material was cDNA or gDNA derived from T cells, B-cell-depleted T cells, or PBMCs.

Libraries were prepared by immunoSEQ multiplex PCR; TCRdb keeps only in-frame clonotypes and omits some of them. The profile shows around 370,000 clones, around 89% of them singletons. Trimming cost V 1 base and J 8 bases; bases outside gene matches: 5. CDR1 SGHRS and CDR2 YFSETQ come from the germline V gene. This CDR3 is 15 amino acids long. Sequencing input: peripheral blood. The rearrangement uses TRBV5-1 and TRBJ1-6, with 8 bases aligning to TRBD1. This TCR was recovered from a man aged 18 to 29 with active or convalescent COVID-19. The DNA of the CDR3 is TGCGCCAGCAGCTTGCCCGGGACAGGTGATTCACCCCTCCACTTT. It specifies CASSLPGTGDSPLHF.